Listed below are T cell receptor beta chains from one sample, sequenced in a study of cytomegalovirus exposure and HLA in healthy donors. TCRdb's copy holds only in-frame clones and misses some; the assay was immunoSEQ multiplex PCR. Of roughly 140,000 clones in the sample, 78% were seen once. Sequencing was done on a sample of PBMCs. These TCRs come from a female donor in good health and CMV-seronegative. CDR3s include the opening cysteine and the closing phenylalanine or tryptophan. D genes are given only for firm matches. Clone size is not always given. Where it is, it says once, few, many or a class for expanded clones.

V gene	D gene	clone size	J gene	CDR3 protein	CDR3 DNA
TRBV19	NA	NA	TRBJ1-2	CASSVTAGTNYGYTF	TGTGCCAGTAGTGTGACAGCCGGAACTAACTATGGCTACACCTTC
TRBV7-9	TRBD1	NA	TRBJ2-7	CASSFGRDRGSYEQYF	TGTGCCAGCAGCTTTGGCCGGGACAGGGGATCCTACGAGCAGTACTTC
TRBV4-1	TRBD2	NA	TRBJ2-1	CASSQGTSGRFNEQFF	TGCGCCAGCAGCCAAGGGACTAGCGGGAGGTTCAATGAGCAGTTCTTC
TRBV7-2	TRBD1	NA	TRBJ1-5	CASSLGLGGQGLRPQHF	TGTGCCAGCAGCTTAGGTTTGGGGGGACAGGGGCTGAGGCCCCAGCATTTT
TRBV5-1	NA	NA	TRBJ2-1	CASMGHYNEQFF	TGCGCCAGCATGGGACACTACAATGAGCAGTTCTTC
TRBV6-5	NA	NA	TRBJ1-2	CASSFGGGTRPYGYTF	TGTGCCAGCAGTTTCGGGGGGGGGACCCGACCCTATGGCTACACCTTC
TRBV7-9	TRBD2	NA	TRBJ2-5	CASSLAGGTGKTQYF	TGTGCCAGCAGCTTAGCGGGAGGGACCGGGAAGACCCAGTACTTC
TRBV21-1	NA	once	TRBJ2-1	CASTRGENEQFF	TGTGCCAGCACTCGGGGAGAGAATGAGCAGTTCTTC
TRBV11-2	NA	NA	TRBJ1-6	CASSLEGRHSPLHF	TGTGCCAGCAGCTTAGAGGGCAGGCATTCACCCCTCCACTTT
TRBV5-4	TRBD1	few	TRBJ1-1	CASSYGQGATEAFF	TGTGCCAGCAGCTATGGACAGGGGGCTACTGAAGCTTTCTTT
TRBV12-2	NA	NA	TRBJ2-1	CASRSGGDANEQFF	TGTGCAAGTCGTAGCGGGGGGGACGCGAATGAGCAGTTCTTC
TRBV28	TRBD1	NA	TRBJ2-1	CASSSPWTGTVFGISYNEQFF	TGTGCCAGCAGTTCCCCTTGGACCGGGACAGTCTTCGGTATCTCCTACAATGAGCAGTTCTTC
TRBV7-2	NA	NA	TRBJ1-3	CASSPGQRSSGNTIYF	TGTGCCAGCAGCCCTGGACAGAGAAGCTCTGGAAACACCATATATTTT
TRBV7-9	TRBD2	NA	TRBJ2-1	CASSWSGTSGYNEQFF	TGTGCCAGCAGCTGGTCCGGGACTAGCGGTTACAATGAGCAGTTCTTC
TRBV28	NA	NA	TRBJ2-7	CASSLVGMEYEQYF	TGTGCCAGCAGTTTAGTGGGTATGGAGTACGAGCAGTACTTC
TRBV19	TRBD1	NA	TRBJ2-1	CASRPPGQGAYEQFF	TGTGCCAGTAGGCCGCCGGGACAGGGGGCCTATGAGCAGTTCTTC
TRBV6-5	NA	NA	TRBJ2-3	CASSSLTGFTDTQYF	TGTGCCAGCAGTTCATTGACAGGATTCACAGATACGCAGTATTTT
TRBV19	NA	few	TRBJ2-6	CASNRISGANVLTF	TGTGCCAGTAACAGGATCTCTGGGGCCAACGTCCTGACTTTC
TRBV7-9	NA	NA	TRBJ1-5	CASSLGPNQPQHF	TGTGCCAGCAGCTTAGGGCCGAATCAGCCCCAGCATTTT
TRBV2	TRBD1	NA	TRBJ1-2	CASPEGNRGNYGYTF	TGTGCCAGCCCGGAGGGTAACAGGGGAAACTATGGCTACACCTTC
TRBV19	TRBD1	NA	TRBJ2-2	CASTSTSGQGARSAGELFF	TGTGCCAGTACCTCAACCTCTGGACAGGGGGCGCGTTCGGCCGGGGAGCTGTTTTTT
TRBV5-1	NA	NA	TRBJ2-7	CASSLGSGGFDEQYF	TGCGCCAGCAGCCTTGGTTCCGGGGGTTTTGACGAGCAGTACTTC
TRBV30	TRBD2	NA	TRBJ2-7	CAWRRWTSGSGEQYF	TGTGCCTGGAGACGCTGGACTAGCGGTAGTGGCGAGCAGTACTTC
TRBV6-6	TRBD2	few	TRBJ2-1	CASSPGTSEYNEQFF	TGTGCCAGCAGCCCCGGGACTAGCGAATACAATGAGCAGTTCTTC
TRBV6-7	NA	NA	TRBJ2-7	CASSYPAGYEQYF	TGTGCCAGCAGTTACCCGGCAGGGTACGAGCAGTACTTC
TRBV28	NA	NA	TRBJ1-5	CAIRGGPNQPQHF	TGTGCCATCCGCGGGGGGCCCAATCAGCCCCAGCATTTT
TRBV19	NA	NA	TRBJ1-5	CASSIPGLPNQPQHF	TGTGCCAGTAGTATTCCGGGACTCCCCAATCAGCCCCAGCATTTT
TRBV7-3	NA	NA	TRBJ2-1	CASSPGSYNEQFF	TGTGCCAGCAGCCCAGGATCCTACAATGAGCAGTTCTTC
TRBV2	TRBD1	NA	TRBJ2-1	CASSTDRGHEQFF	TGTGCCAGCAGTACGGACAGGGGCCATGAGCAGTTCTTC
TRBV6-6	NA	NA	TRBJ2-2	CASSYGRSGTGELFF	TGTGCCAGCAGTTACGGTCGGTCGGGGACCGGGGAGCTGTTTTTT
TRBV5-4	NA	NA	TRBJ2-1	CASSVPTPYNEQFF	TGTGCCAGCAGCGTTCCTACCCCCTACAATGAGCAGTTCTTC
TRBV5-1	TRBD1	NA	TRBJ1-5	CASSPPGTDLGGSNQPQHF	TGCGCCAGCAGCCCCCCCGGGACAGATCTTGGTGGGAGCAATCAGCCCCAGCATTTT
TRBV5-4	TRBD1	NA	TRBJ1-3	CASSLSSRDRGNTIYF	TGTGCCAGCAGCTTATCTAGCCGGGACAGAGGAAACACCATATATTTT
TRBV28	NA	NA	TRBJ1-1	CASRSPGGYTEAFF	TGTGCCAGCAGATCCCCTGGCGGCTACACTGAAGCTTTCTTT
TRBV9	TRBD1	NA	TRBJ2-1	CASSATGYNEQFF	TGTGCCAGCAGCGCGACAGGGTACAATGAGCAGTTCTTC
TRBV27	TRBD1	NA	TRBJ2-7	CASRAGTGAYEQYF	TGTGCCAGCAGGGCCGGGACAGGGGCCTACGAGCAGTACTTC
TRBV10-3	NA	NA	TRBJ1-3	CAIRKTASGNTIYF	TGTGCCATCAGAAAGACAGCCTCCGGAAACACCATATATTTT
TRBV2	TRBD1	NA	TRBJ2-6	CASSEGQLSGANVLTF	TGTGCCAGCAGTGAGGGACAGCTCTCTGGGGCCAACGTCCTGACTTTC
TRBV7-2	NA	NA	TRBJ2-7	CASSLVIGQTYEQYF	TGTGCCAGCAGCTTAGTAATTGGACAGACCTACGAGCAGTACTTC
TRBV6-1	TRBD1	few	TRBJ1-5	CASSDSRGISQPQHF	TGTGCCAGCAGTGATAGCAGGGGGATTAGTCAGCCCCAGCATTTT
TRBV5-1	TRBD1	NA	TRBJ1-1	CASSADRGSDTEAFF	TGCGCCAGCAGCGCGGACAGGGGTTCCGACACTGAAGCTTTCTTT
TRBV6-1	NA	NA	TRBJ1-2	CASSESTVRHYGYPF	TGTGCCAGCAGTGAATCGACAGTTAGGCATTATGGCTACCCCTTC
TRBV2	NA	NA	TRBJ2-5	CASSRQGGYQETQYF	TGTGCCAGCAGCAGACAGGGAGGTTACCAAGAGACCCAGTACTTC
TRBV6-5	NA	few	TRBJ1-4	CASSYSWGTRQKLFF	TGTGCCAGCAGTTACTCTTGGGGGACAAGGCAAAAACTGTTTTTT
TRBV7-3	TRBD2	NA	TRBJ2-5	CASSLRGLAGSQETQYF	TGTGCCAGCAGCTTAAGGGGGCTAGCGGGGTCCCAAGAGACCCAGTACTTC
TRBV6-5	NA	NA	TRBJ2-7	CASSYRRGYEQYF	TGTGCCAGCAGTTATCGGCGGGGTTACGAGCAGTACTTC
TRBV5-4	TRBD2	NA	TRBJ2-1	CASSFSGGSYNEQFF	TGTGCCAGCAGTTTTAGCGGGGGGTCCTACAATGAGCAGTTCTTC
TRBV14	NA	NA	TRBJ1-2	CASSQDLVYGYTF	TGTGCCAGCAGCCAAGATTTAGTCTATGGCTACACCTTC
TRBV27	NA	NA	TRBJ2-1	CASSSDKHVGLHNEQFF	TGTGCCAGCAGTTCGGATAAGCACGTTGGACTCCACAATGAGCAGTTCTTC
TRBV5-4	NA	NA	TRBJ2-2	CASSAGQLTGELFF	TGTGCCAGCAGCGCGGGACAGCTCACCGGGGAGCTGTTTTTT
TRBV7-9	NA	NA	TRBJ2-6	CASSVRLSSGANVLTF	TGTGCCAGCAGCGTTAGACTCAGCTCTGGGGCCAACGTCCTGACTTTC
TRBV7-2	TRBD1	NA	TRBJ1-2	CASSSGTGHGYTF	TGTGCCAGCAGCTCCGGGACAGGGCATGGCTACACCTTC
TRBV9	TRBD2	NA	TRBJ2-3	CASSVEGEGPTSGGRVTDTQYF	TGTGCCAGCAGCGTAGAAGGTGAGGGGCCAACTAGCGGGGGGAGGGTGACAGATACGCAGTATTTT
TRBV6-5	NA	NA	TRBJ1-6	CASSYKGFHSPLHF	TGTGCCAGCAGTTACAAGGGGTTCCATTCACCCCTCCACTTT